These 9 T cell receptor beta chains were all obtained from the same sample, sequenced in a study of blood T cell repertoires in COVID-19. This table comes from immunoSEQ multiplex PCR, and its TCRdb copy is limited to in-frame clones, with some not included. The repertoire holds around 230,000 clones, with around 86% as singletons. Sequences were obtained from PBMCs or T cells enriched from blood (not recorded which). These receptors came from a middle-aged woman with acute COVID-19.

This rearrangement joins TRBV7-8 to TRBJ2-1; D gene ambiguous. Trimming took off 5 bases at V and 4 bases at J, with 9 bases between the two ends. The germline V gene encodes CDR1 SGHVS and CDR2 FQNEAQ. This CDR3 has 13 residues. This CDR3 reads CASSRPGYNEQFF. The DNA for the CDR3 is TGTGCCAGCAGCCGACCAGGTTACAATGAGCAGTTCTTC.

V and J are TRBV9 and TRBJ1-1; D gene unclear. V dropped 0 bases and J dropped 7 bases, with 10 bases sitting between them. The CDR3 runs 13 residues. Germline-derived CDR1 and CDR2 are SGDLS and YYNGEE. The CDR3 protein is CASSVGAKNEAFF. In nucleotides, the CDR3 is TGTGCCAGCAGCGTAGGGGCAAAGAATGAAGCTTTCTTT.

The rearrangement uses TRBV5-1 and TRBJ1-1; D is ambiguous. The CDR3 has 13 residues. The germline V and J ends were trimmed by 5 bases and 0 bases, with 8 bases remaining between them. Germline V gives CDR1 SGHRS, CDR2 YFSETQ. The CDR3 sequence: CASSVEMNTEAFF. CDR3 nucleotide sequence: TGCGCCAGCAGTGTTGAGATGAACACTGAAGCTTTCTTT. The variable domain in full, with the rest retrieved from reference TRBV5-1 and TRBJ1-1, is KAGVTQTPRYLIKTRGQQVTLSCSPISGHRSVSWYQQTPGQGLQFLFEYFSETQRNKGNFPGRFSGRQFSNSRSEMNVSTLELGDSALYLCASSVEMNTEAFFGQGTRLTVV.

This sequence joins TRBV19 and TRBJ2-7, with 10 bases lining up with TRBD2. The germline gives CDR1 LNHDA, CDR2 SQIVND (reference sequence). Trimming removed 3 bases from V and 2 bases from J; junction bases left unmatched: 4. The CDR3 extends over 15 amino acids. CDR3 DNA: TGTGCCAGTAGTATGGCTAGCGGGAGCCCCTACGAGCAGTACTTC. The encoded protein is CASSMASGSPYEQYF.

The chain couples TRBV4-1 to TRBJ1-6; D gene uncertain. Trimming removed 0 bases at V and 8 bases at J, with 11 bases between. The CDR3 runs 15 residues. The germline CDR1 and CDR2 sequences are MGHRA and YSYEKL. CDR3 DNA: TGCGCCAGCAGCCAAGATCATTCCGGGGATTCACCCCTCCACTTT. It is translated as CASSQDHSGDSPLHF.

This clone was observed a handful of times. The chain combines TRBV11-3 with TRBJ2-2; TRBD1 matches at 8 bases. The CDR3 length is 14 residues. J gave up 7 bases and V 7 bases, and 8 bases lay outside the gene matches. The germline CDR1 and CDR2 sequences are SGHNT and YENEEA. In DNA, the CDR3 is TGTGCCAGCACCCCAGGGGGCAGGAGCGGGGAGCTGTTTTTT. Its protein product is CASTPGGRSGELFF.

The J gene is TRBJ2-1, the V gene TRBV7-9; 11 nucleotides line up with TRBD2. The CDR3 length is 19 residues. Per germline, CDR1 SEHNR and CDR2 FQNEAQ (reference sequence). V gave up 1 base and J gave up 0 bases; unmatched junction bases: 8. In DNA form, the CDR3 reads TGTGCCAGCAGCTTAGTAGTCCTAGCGGGAGGCTACTCCTACAATGAGCAGTTCTTC. This translates into CASSLVVLAGGYSYNEQFF.

The genes are TRBV2 and TRBJ2-1; 7 bases fit TRBD2. The trim removed 7 bases at V and 5 bases at J, leaving 14 bases unmatched. CDR3 length: 16 residues. Germline V CDR1 and CDR2: SNHLY, FYNNEI. This chain's CDR3 is CASTHHGSGTNNEQFF. DNA for the CDR3: TGTGCCAGCACCCACCACGGGAGCGGGACGAACAATGAGCAGTTCTTC.

The chain is built from TRBV3-1 (or the pseudogene TRBV3-2) and TRBJ2-3; weak D call: TRBD1 (6 bases). Trimming took off 3 bases at V and 4 bases at J, with 8 bases between the two ends. This CDR3 has 13 residues. Germline V CDR1 and CDR2: LGHDT, YNNKEL (reference sequence). The CDR3 DNA follows: TGTGCCAGCAGCCAGACAGGTTCAGATACGCAGTATTTT. It encodes CASSQTGSDTQYF.